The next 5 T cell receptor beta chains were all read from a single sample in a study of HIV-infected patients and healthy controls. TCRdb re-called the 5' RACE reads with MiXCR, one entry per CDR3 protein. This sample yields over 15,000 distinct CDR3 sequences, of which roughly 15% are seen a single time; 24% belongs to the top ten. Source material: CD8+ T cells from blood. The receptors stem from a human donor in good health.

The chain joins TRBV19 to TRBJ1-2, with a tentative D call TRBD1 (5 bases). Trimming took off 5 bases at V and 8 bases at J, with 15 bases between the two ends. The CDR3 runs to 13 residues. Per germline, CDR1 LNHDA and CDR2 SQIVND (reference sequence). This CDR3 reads CASSPWTRGGYTF. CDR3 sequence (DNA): TGTGCCAGTAGTCCCTGGACGAGGGGCGGCTACACCTTC.

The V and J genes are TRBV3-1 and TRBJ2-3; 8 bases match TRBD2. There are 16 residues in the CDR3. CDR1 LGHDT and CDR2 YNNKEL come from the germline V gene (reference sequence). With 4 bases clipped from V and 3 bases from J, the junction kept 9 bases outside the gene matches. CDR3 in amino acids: CASSRMTGGPTDTQYF. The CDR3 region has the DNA TGTGCCAGCAGCCGAATGACGGGGGGGCCGACAGATACGCAGTATTTT.

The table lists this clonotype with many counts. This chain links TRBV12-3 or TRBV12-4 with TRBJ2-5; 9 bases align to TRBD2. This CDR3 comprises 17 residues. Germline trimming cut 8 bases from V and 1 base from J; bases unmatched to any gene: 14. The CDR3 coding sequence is TGTGCCAGCCGCGGCGCTAGCGGGGATTGGAGCCAAGAGACCCAGTACTTC. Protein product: CASRGASGDWSQETQYF.

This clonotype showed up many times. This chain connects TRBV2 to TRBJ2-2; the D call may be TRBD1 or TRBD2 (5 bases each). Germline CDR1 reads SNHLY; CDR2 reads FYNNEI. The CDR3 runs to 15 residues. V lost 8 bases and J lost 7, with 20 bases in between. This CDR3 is CASAELTEGIGELFF. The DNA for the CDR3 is TGTGCCAGCGCGGAACTGACAGAGGGAATCGGGGAGCTGTTTTTT. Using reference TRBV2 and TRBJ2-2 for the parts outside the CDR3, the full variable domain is EPEVTQTPSHQVTQMGQEVILRCVPISNHLYFYWYRQILGQKVEFLVSFYNNEISEKSEIFDDQFSVERPDGSNFTLKIRSTKLEDSAMYFCASAELTEGIGELFFGEGSRLTVL.

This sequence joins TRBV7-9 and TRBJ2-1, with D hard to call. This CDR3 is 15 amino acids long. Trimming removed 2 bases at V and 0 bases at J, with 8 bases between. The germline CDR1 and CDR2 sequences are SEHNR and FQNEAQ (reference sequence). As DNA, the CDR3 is TGTGCCAGCAGCTTACAACCGAGCTCCTACAATGAGCAGTTCTTC. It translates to CASSLQPSSYNEQFF.